Given below is one TCR beta chain in context. Its specificity is not known. CDR3 length: 14 amino acids. V dropped 2 bases and J dropped 4 bases, with 12 bases sitting between them. Germline assignment: CDR1 SGDLS and CDR2 YYNGEE. Donors contributed one heparinised blood draw apiece, averaging approximately 100 mL. Over 95% purity was reached by all sorted populations. The data originate from a study of beta chain features in type 1 diabetes. Study-level background: Cell yields, gender and age were comparable in patients and healthy donors. Sorted cells numbering some 110 million were examined across all samples.

Study conclusions and caveats: When Type 1 diabetes patients were examined, their TCRB CDR3s proved moderately but significantly shorter in all four CD4+ subsets.

Expressed TCRB transcripts were sequenced because the entire RNA isolate underwent reverse transcription. Data came from immunoSEQ multiplex PCR; TCRdb stores just in-frame clones and leaves some out. The data show about 53,000 clones, around 60% seen once. The specimen sequenced was stem cell memory CD4+ T cells from blood. The sequence derives from a woman under 40 with type 1 diabetes. The V and J genes are TRBV9 and TRBJ1-1; D is uncertain. CDR3 residues: CASSVGGLTTEAFF. DNA of the CDR3: TGTGCCAGCAGCGTTGGAGGGCTTACCACTGAAGCTTTCTTT.